This T cell receptor beta chain was captured in a study of blood T cell repertoires in COVID-19. Study overall: The United States, Italy and Spain were the sources of the acute and convalescent COVID-19 samples. T cells, B-cell-depleted T cells, or PBMCs supplied cDNA or gDNA.

Germline CDR1 is MNHEY and CDR2 is SVGEGT. The CDR3 is made up of 15 amino acids. V shed 5 bases and J 0 bases; nucleotides not matched to a gene: 7. As handled by the study authors: For nucleated cells, counts were estimated from reference gene primer amplification. Libraries were prepared by immunoSEQ multiplex PCR; TCRdb keeps only in-frame clonotypes and omits some of them. V, J and clone size derive from that table, while D and trimming were established from the DNA sequence. The sample lists about 240,000 clones; around 90% were seen once. The V gene is TRBV6-2 or TRBV6-3, the J gene TRBJ2-7; 7 nucleotides align to TRBD1. The origin of this receptor is a man between 60 and 75 years old who had recovered from COVID-19. The sequencing input was peripheral blood. The CDR3 sequence: CASSTRTGFSYEQYF. CDR3 nucleotides: TGTGCCAGCAGTACGAGGACAGGCTTCTCCTACGAGCAGTACTTC.